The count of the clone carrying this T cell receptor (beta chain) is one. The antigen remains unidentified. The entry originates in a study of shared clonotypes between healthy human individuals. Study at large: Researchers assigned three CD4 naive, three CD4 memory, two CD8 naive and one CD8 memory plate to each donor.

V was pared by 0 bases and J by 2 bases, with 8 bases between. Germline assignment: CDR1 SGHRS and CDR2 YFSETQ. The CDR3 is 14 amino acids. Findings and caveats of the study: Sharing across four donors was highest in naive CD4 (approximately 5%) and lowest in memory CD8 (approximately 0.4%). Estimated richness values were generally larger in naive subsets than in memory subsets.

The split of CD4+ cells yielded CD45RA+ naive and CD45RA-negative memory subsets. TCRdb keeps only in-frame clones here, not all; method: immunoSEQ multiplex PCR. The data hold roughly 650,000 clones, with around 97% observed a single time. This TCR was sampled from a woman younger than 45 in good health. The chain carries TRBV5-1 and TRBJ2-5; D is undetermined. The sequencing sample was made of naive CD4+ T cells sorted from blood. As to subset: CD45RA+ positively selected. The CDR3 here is CASSLANSQETQYF. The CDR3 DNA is TGCGCCAGCAGCTTGGCGAACAGTCAAGAGACCCAGTACTTC.